This T cell receptor beta chain was sequenced during a study of graft-versus-host responses after intestinal transplantation. The overall study: Each transplant was multivisceral, liver-intestinal, or isolated intestinal.

From germline, CDR1 is SGHRS and CDR2 YFSETQ. Trimming took off 4 bases at V and 6 bases at J, with 13 bases between the two ends. CDR3 length equals 13 residues. In regard to this clone: Its antigen is still unknown.

Study-wide results and limits: GvH clones were identified in recipient marrow, with some first appearing in ileum or blood.

TCRdb's table, derived via immunoSEQ multiplex PCR, lists solely in-frame clones and lacks some. The sample shows roughly 110,000 clones, 85% to 95% of them seen only once. This receptor was obtained from a human donor who was the organ donor for an intestinal transplant. J is TRBJ1-2 and V is TRBV5-1; tentatively, D is TRBD1 (6 bases). The material sequenced was unstimulated CD8+ T cells sorted from spleen or lymph node cells, taken before transplant. The chain's CDR3 is CASSAGTRNGYTF. CDR3 DNA: TGCGCCAGCAGCGCCGGGACAAGGAATGGCTACACCTTC.